The next 28 T cell receptor beta chains were all read from a single sample in a study of blood T cell repertoires in COVID-19. Assay used: immunoSEQ multiplex PCR; TCRdb lists only in-frame clones, some missing. The data contain around 80,000 clones, around 86% of them singletons. Sequenced: peripheral blood. The source is a human donor in a cohort sampled during active COVID-19.

By its share, this clone is medium-sized. The chain uses TRBV24-1 and TRBJ2-7; the D gene is possibly TRBD2 (5 bases). The V gene lost 4 bases and the J gene lost 7 bases, with 13 bases spanning the gap. The CDR3 totals 13 residues. Germline CDR1 reads KGHDR; CDR2 reads SFDVKD. The CDR3 spells CATSDYGVEEQYF. Written as DNA, the CDR3 is TGTGCCACCAGTGACTACGGGGTTGAGGAGCAGTACTTC.

V is TRBV6-5 and J is TRBJ1-5; 9 bases fit TRBD1. The CDR3 is made up of 13 amino acids. Germline values: CDR1 MNHEY, CDR2 SVGAGI. The ends lost 11 bases at V and 7 bases at J; junction bases unmatched: 9. Here the CDR3 reads CASRDRAGQPQHF. As DNA, the CDR3 is TGTGCCTCCAGGGACAGGGCAGGGCAGCCCCAGCATTTT.

The V call is TRBV5-4, the J call TRBJ2-2; 10 nucleotides align to TRBD1. Trimming cost V 4 bases and J 2 bases; bases outside gene matches: 8. CDR3 length: 17 residues. CDR1 and CDR2 (germline): SGHNT, YYREEE (reference sequence). CDR3 DNA: TGTGCCAGCAGCCCTTTGGGACAGGGGACAAACACCGGGGAGCTGTTTTTT. It codes for CASSPLGQGTNTGELFF. Using reference TRBV5-4 and TRBJ2-2 for the parts outside the CDR3, the full variable domain is ETGVTQSPTHLIKTRGQQVTLRCSSQSGHNTVSWYQQALGQGPQFIFQYYREEENGRGNFPPRFSGLQFPNYSSELNVNALELDDSALYLCASSPLGQGTNTGELFFGEGSRLTVL.

The chain links TRBV7-8 to TRBJ2-3, with 9 nucleotides matching TRBD2. The CDR3 spans 13 residues. The ends lost 5 bases at V and 11 bases at J; junction bases unmatched: 8. Germline V CDR1 and CDR2: SGHVS, FQNEAQ. CDR3 protein: CASSTGTSYQQYF. The CDR3 DNA reads as TGTGCCAGCAGCACCGGGACTAGCTACCAGCAGTATTTT.

The chain carries TRBV6-4 and TRBJ2-1, with 11 bases lining up with TRBD2. This CDR3 region has 13 residues. The ends lost 3 bases at V and 9 bases at J; junction bases unmatched: 1. The germline V gene has CDR1 MRHNA and CDR2 SNTAGT. The CDR3: CASSELAGAEQFF. CDR3 nucleotides: TGTGCCAGCAGTGAACTAGCGGGAGCTGAGCAGTTCTTC.

The chain joins TRBV5-1 to TRBJ2-3; TRBD2 matches 15 bases. The trim removed 4 bases at V and 2 bases at J, leaving 5 bases unmatched. CDR3 length: 17 residues. The germline gives CDR1 SGHRS, CDR2 YFSETQ. The CDR3 DNA is TGCGCCAGCAGCCCAGGGACTAGCGGGAGGCCCACAGATACGCAGTATTTT. Translated: CASSPGTSGRPTDTQYF.

This chain uses TRBV2 with TRBJ2-5, with 9 positions matching TRBD2. The trim removed 5 bases at V and 5 bases at J, leaving 6 bases unmatched. Germline V gene lookup returns CDR1 SNHLY and CDR2 FYNNEI. The CDR3 extends over 14 amino acids. Here the CDR3 DNA reads TGTGCCAGCAGTCCAGGTAGCGGGAGTGAGACCCAGTACTTC. Translating it yields CASSPGSGSETQYF.

V is TRBV5-4 and J is TRBJ2-7; 10 nucleotides agree with TRBD2. Trimming at V came to 4 bases and at J to 1 base, leaving 5 bases not matched to a gene. Germline V gene lookup returns CDR1 SGHNT and CDR2 YYREEE (reference sequence). CDR3 length: 15 residues. The CDR3, as DNA: TGTGCCAGCAGCGCAACTAGCGGGGTTTCCTACGAGCAGTACTTC. Translating it yields CASSATSGVSYEQYF.

This clone showed up just a few times. This chain connects TRBV5-1 to TRBJ1-1; no clear D gene. CDR1 and CDR2 from the germline V gene are SGHRS and YFSETQ. This CDR3 comprises 15 residues. The V gene lost 0 bases and the J gene lost 0 bases, with 9 bases spanning the gap. CDR3: CASSLEGGLNTEAFF. The CDR3 nucleotides are TGCGCCAGCAGCTTGGAAGGAGGCTTGAACACTGAAGCTTTCTTT.

The chain joins TRBV27 to TRBJ2-3; a weak D match, TRBD1 (6 bases). The V and J ends lost 4 bases and 2 bases respectively, with 22 bases between them. Germline CDR1 and CDR2: MNHEY and SMNVEV (reference sequence). The CDR3 has 18 residues. CDR3 coding DNA: TGTGCCAGCAGTTCCTTCGTGGCCCCAGGGGCCCTCACAGATACGCAGTATTTT. This encodes CASSSFVAPGALTDTQYF.

The rearrangement joins TRBV10-1 to TRBJ1-1; TRBD1 matches at 11 bases. The trim removed 8 bases at V and 3 bases at J, leaving 5 bases unmatched. In germline, CDR1 is WNHNN, CDR2 SYGVQD (reference sequence). The CDR3 is made up of 14 amino acids. The DNA for the CDR3 is TGCGCCAGCCGGGACAGGGGGTGTTACACTGAAGCTTTCTTT. It translates to CASRDRGCYTEAFF.

The rearrangement uses TRBV11-1 and TRBJ2-1, with D possibly being TRBD1 (5 bases). The V gene's germline CDR1 is SGHAT and CDR2 FQDESV (reference sequence). This CDR3 spans 16 amino acids. V lost 1 base to trimming and J lost 0 bases, with 10 bases between them. DNA of the CDR3: TGTGCCAGCAGCTTAGGTGGGGCTGTCTCCTACAATGAGCAGTTCTTC. Translation gives CASSLGGAVSYNEQFF.

This chain connects TRBV6-2 or TRBV6-3 to TRBJ2-3; weak D call: TRBD2 (7 bases). Germline assignment: CDR1 MNHEY and CDR2 SVGEGT. With 2 bases removed from V and 2 bases from J, the gap between germline ends came to 11 bases. The CDR3 loop spans 15 amino acids. The CDR3 loop reads CASSYRGGDTDTQYF. For the CDR3, the DNA is TGTGCCAGCAGTTACAGGGGGGGGGACACAGATACGCAGTATTTT.

The chain is built from TRBV5-8 and TRBJ2-1; D is unresolved. Germline lookup yields CDR1 SGHTS and CDR2 YDEGEE. The CDR3 is 15 amino acids. V shed 0 bases and J shed 8 bases, with 15 bases lying between them. CDR3 loop: CASSLGPPGVYEQFF. The DNA for the CDR3 is TGTGCCAGCAGCTTGGGCCCACCCGGAGTGTATGAGCAGTTCTTC.

Here the CDR3 reads CAVQGRAQDTQYF. The CDR3 DNA sequence: TGTGCCGTCCAGGGGCGAGCGCAAGATACGCAGTATTTT. The rearrangement uses TRBV6-5 and TRBJ2-3; a weak D match, TRBD1 (6 bases). The germline V and J ends were trimmed by 11 bases and 5 bases, with 17 bases remaining between them. Per the germline V gene, CDR1 is MNHEY and CDR2 is SVGAGI. The CDR3 spans 13 residues.

This clone was seen once. The CDR3 coding sequence is TGTGCCAGCAGCCAAAGGACTAGCGGGGGGGAAGAGACCCAGTACTTC. Translated, it gives CASSQRTSGGEETQYF. The rearrangement uses TRBV4-2 and TRBJ2-5; 15 bases are a match to TRBD2. This CDR3 spans 16 amino acids. J lost 3 bases, V lost 2 bases, and 1 base had no gene match. The V gene's germline CDR1 is LGHNA and CDR2 YNFKEQ.

The chain employs TRBV6-5 and TRBJ1-2, with 9 bases lining up with TRBD1. Germline V gives CDR1 MNHEY, CDR2 SVGAGI. The CDR3 totals 14 residues. V was clipped by 2 bases and J by 8 bases; unmatched bases: 6. The CDR3 is CASSYGTGLDGYTF. The CDR3 DNA reads as TGTGCCAGCAGTTACGGGACAGGGTTAGACGGCTACACCTTC.

This chain joins TRBV11-3 and TRBJ2-2, with unresolved D. Trimming cost V 1 base and J 4 bases, with 16 bases left between them. The CDR3 consists of 17 residues. From germline, CDR1 is SGHNT and CDR2 YENEEA. Here the CDR3 DNA reads TGTGCCAGCAGCTTAGGCGGATCCCTGAGGAGCACCGGGGAGCTGTTTTTT. Amino acid sequence: CASSLGGSLRSTGELFF.

The V gene is TRBV5-1, the J gene TRBJ2-3; D remains ambiguous. Looked up from germline, CDR1 is SGHRS and CDR2 is YFSETQ. The CDR3 runs 14 residues. V was pared by 4 bases and J by 0 bases, with 9 bases between. This CDR3 reads CASSLDGSTDTQYF. CDR3 in DNA: TGCGCCAGCAGCCTTGACGGGAGCACAGATACGCAGTATTTT.

CDR3 DNA sequence: TGTGCCAGTAGAGAATACCGAGACACTGAAGCTTTCTTT. It encodes CASREYRDTEAFF. The chain is built from TRBV19 and TRBJ1-1; D is uncertain. Per the germline V gene, CDR1 is LNHDA and CDR2 is SQIVND (reference sequence). CDR3 length: 13 amino acids. V was trimmed by 6 bases and J by 3 bases, leaving 11 bases between them.

The J gene is TRBJ1-5, the V gene TRBV27, with TRBD1 identical over 7 bases. From germline, CDR1 is MNHEY and CDR2 SMNVEV (reference sequence). J gave up 5 bases and V 3 bases, and 7 bases lay outside the gene matches. There are 15 residues in the CDR3. The CDR3 here is CASSLRGGQDQPQHF. The CDR3 DNA reads as TGTGCCAGCAGTTTGAGAGGGGGCCAGGATCAGCCCCAGCATTTT.

V is TRBV7-9 and J is TRBJ2-1; 7 bases are a match to TRBD1. The germline V gene has CDR1 SEHNR and CDR2 FQNEAQ (reference sequence). After removal of 5 bases from V and 3 bases from J, the junction contained 7 bases not matched to a gene. The CDR3 length is 15 residues. DNA for the CDR3: TGTGCCAGCAGCCCACAGGGGAATAACTACAATGAGCAGTTCTTC. It is translated as CASSPQGNNYNEQFF.

The chain combines TRBV28 with TRBJ2-7; 9 nucleotides line up with TRBD2. The CDR3 contains 14 residues. J was trimmed by 0 bases and V by 6 bases; bases with no gene match: 3. The germline gives CDR1 MDHEN, CDR2 SYDVKM. The CDR3 sequence: CASSLSGSSYEQYF. In DNA form, the CDR3 reads TGTGCCAGCAGCCTTAGCGGGAGCTCCTACGAGCAGTACTTC.

This chain uses TRBV27 with TRBJ2-2; 15 nucleotides line up with TRBD2. Germline V gene sequence: CDR1 MNHEY, CDR2 SMNVEV (reference sequence). V was clipped by 5 bases and J by 0 bases; unmatched bases: 13. CDR3 length equals 21 residues. The CDR3 DNA reads as TGTGCCAGCAGTCCGCCGGGAATGGGACTAGCGGGGGGCTCGAACACCGGGGAGCTGTTTTTT. Its translation: CASSPPGMGLAGGSNTGELFF.

DNA of the CDR3: TGTGCCAGCAGCCCAACCAGGACAGGGGGGGCCTACGAGCAGTACTTC. Translation gives CASSPTRTGGAYEQYF. This sequence joins TRBV7-9 and TRBJ2-7; TRBD1 agrees at 10 bases. Germline trimming cut 5 bases from V and 2 bases from J; bases unmatched to any gene: 9. Germline-derived CDR1 and CDR2 are SEHNR and FQNEAQ (reference sequence). The CDR3 covers 16 residues.

This chain joins TRBV5-8 and TRBJ2-2; D is uncertain. The V and J ends lost 0 bases and 5 bases respectively, with 14 bases between them. This CDR3 contains 16 residues. Germline V CDR1 and CDR2: SGHTS, YDEGEE. The DNA for the CDR3 is TGTGCCAGCAGCTTGGCCTCGTCCCCCGCGACCGGGGAGCTGTTTTTT. This sequence encodes CASSLASSPATGELFF. Supplemented by reference TRBV5-8 and TRBJ2-2, the full variable domain reads EAGVTQSPTHLIKTRGQQATLRCSPISGHTSVYWYQQALGLGLQFLLWYDEGEERNRGNFPPRFSGRQFPNYSSELNVNALELEDSALYLCASSLASSPATGELFFGEGSRLTVL.

The rearrangement links TRBV7-7 to TRBJ1-2; D is possibly TRBD1 (6 bases). The CDR3 runs 18 residues. V gave up 4 bases and J gave up 4 bases, with 25 bases separating them. Germline V lookup: CDR1 SSHAT, CDR2 FNYEAQ (reference sequence). CDR3 bases: TGTGCCAGCAGCTCGTCCCCCGGACAGCCCTCCGCCCGCTATGGCTACACCTTC. Residues: CASSSSPGQPSARYGYTF.

The rearrangement joins TRBV10-3 to TRBJ2-5, with TRBD1 identical over 7 bases. Trimming took 8 bases from V and 4 from J; bases not matched to a gene: 10. This CDR3 spans 14 amino acids. CDR1 and CDR2 (germline): ENHRY, SYGVKD. The CDR3 protein is CAIRDSARGETQYF. CDR3 sequence (DNA): TGTGCCATCCGGGACAGCGCCAGGGGAGAGACCCAGTACTTC.